A selection of T cell receptor beta chains follows, all from one sample in a study of blood T cell repertoires in COVID-19. Some clones are missing from TCRdb's copy, which holds only in-frame ones; the method was immunoSEQ multiplex PCR. The data contain roughly 140,000 clones, approximately 86% of them singletons. Input material: peripheral blood. The receptors were gathered from a woman aged 55-69 years with active or convalescent COVID-19. Both conserved end residues are part of each CDR3. The D gene is left open where the match is weak. Rows give clone size only sometimes, using once, few, many, or a class for an expanded clone.

V: TRBV19
D: NA
J: TRBJ1-4
size: NA
DNA: TGTGCCAGTAGTTCAGAGACAGGCCCCCCGGAAAAACTGTTTTTT
CDR3: CASSSETGPPEKLFF

V: TRBV21-1
D: NA
J: TRBJ1-5
size: NA
DNA: TGTGCCAGCCGTGCAGGACAGGGGGATCAGCCCCAGCATTTT
CDR3: CASRAGQGDQPQHF

V: TRBV7-9
D: TRBD1
J: TRBJ1-2
size: NA
DNA: TGTGCCAGCAGCTTAGGACAGGGGAACTATGGCTACACCTTC
CDR3: CASSLGQGNYGYTF

V: TRBV4-3
D: TRBD2
J: TRBJ2-7
size: NA
DNA: TGCGCCAGCAGCCAAGATCGGGGGGTCTCCTACGAGCAGTACTTC
CDR3: CASSQDRGVSYEQYF

V: TRBV24-1
D: TRBD1
J: TRBJ2-3
size: NA
DNA: TGTGCCACCAGTGATATCGGGACAGCGCCTACGCAGTATTTT
CDR3: CATSDIGTAPTQYF

V: TRBV7-2
D: NA
J: TRBJ1-5
size: once
DNA: TGTGCCAGCAGCTTGGGGGGGTCGAGGCAGCCCCAGCATTTT
CDR3: CASSLGGSRQPQHF

V: TRBV9
D: TRBD2
J: TRBJ2-3
size: NA
DNA: TGTGCCAGCAGCGACCCGAGCGGGGGGACAGATACGCAGTATTTT
CDR3: CASSDPSGGTDTQYF

V: TRBV7-2
D: TRBD2
J: TRBJ2-2
size: once
DNA: TGTGCCAGCAGCGATCTAGCGGTAGCGAACACCGGGGAGCTGTTTTTT
CDR3: CASSDLAVANTGELFF

V: TRBV15
D: TRBD1
J: TRBJ1-4
size: NA
DNA: TGTGCCACGGCCAGGGGGACTAATGAAAAACTGTTTTTT
CDR3: CATARGTNEKLFF

V: TRBV7-9
D: TRBD2
J: TRBJ2-5
size: NA
DNA: TGTGCCAGCAGCCCCTTGCGGGGGGTTTTTGAGACCCAGTACTTC
CDR3: CASSPLRGVFETQYF

V: TRBV2
D: NA
J: TRBJ2-5
size: NA
DNA: TGTGCCAGCAGCTTATATGAGACCCAGTACTTC
CDR3: CASSLYETQYF

V: TRBV30
D: NA
J: TRBJ1-2
size: NA
DNA: TGTGCCTGGAGTGCTGGAGGGGCCGGGGGGTATGGCTACACCTTC
CDR3: CAWSAGGAGGYGYTF

V: TRBV7-9
D: NA
J: TRBJ1-4
size: NA
DNA: TGTGCCAGCAGCTTAGGAGAGGGGGCTAATGAAAAACTGTTTTTT
CDR3: CASSLGEGANEKLFF

V: TRBV5-4
D: TRBD2
J: TRBJ2-1
size: NA
DNA: TGTGCCAGCAGCTTGGACTGGGGGGGATACAATGAGCAGTTCTTC
CDR3: CASSLDWGGYNEQFF

V: TRBV3-1/TRBV3-2
D: TRBD2
J: TRBJ2-3
size: NA
DNA: TGTGCCAGCAGCTTAGCGGGGGGGCACGCAGATACGCAGTATTTT
CDR3: CASSLAGGHADTQYF

V: TRBV10-3
D: TRBD1
J: TRBJ1-1
size: NA
DNA: TGTGCCATCAGAAGCGGACAGGGGGTTGGTGGCACTGAAGCTTTCTTT
CDR3: CAIRSGQGVGGTEAFF

V: TRBV5-4
D: NA
J: TRBJ1-2
size: NA
DNA: TGTGCCAGTCGACGGAGTGGGGGCAAACATGGCTACACCTTC
CDR3: CASRRSGGKHGYTF

V: TRBV5-1
D: NA
J: TRBJ2-1
size: few
DNA: TGCGCCAGCAGCCTACAGACTAGGTACAATGAGCAGTTCTTC
CDR3: CASSLQTRYNEQFF

V: TRBV19
D: NA
J: TRBJ1-1
size: NA
DNA: TGTGCCAGTAGTACTGGGAGAAGTGACACTGAAGCTTTCTTT
CDR3: CASSTGRSDTEAFF

V: TRBV6-2/TRBV6-3
D: NA
J: TRBJ1-3
size: NA
DNA: TGTGCCAGCAGTTCACAGATCTCTGGAAACACCATATATTTT
CDR3: CASSSQISGNTIYF

V: TRBV19
D: NA
J: TRBJ1-2
size: NA
DNA: TGTGCCAGTAGTATACGGACAGTGAAATACTATGGCTACACCTTC
CDR3: CASSIRTVKYYGYTF

V: TRBV19
D: TRBD1
J: TRBJ1-2
size: once
DNA: TGTGCCAGTAGTGAGGGACAGCCCTATGGCTACACCTTC
CDR3: CASSEGQPYGYTF

V: TRBV6-2/TRBV6-3
D: NA
J: TRBJ2-1
size: NA
DNA: TGTGCCAGCAGTTACGAACTAGGGTCCTACAATGAGCAGTTCTTC
CDR3: CASSYELGSYNEQFF

V: TRBV7-9
D: TRBD1
J: TRBJ1-3
size: NA
DNA: TGTGCCAGCAGCTTGGGACAGGCTGGAAACACCATATATTTT
CDR3: CASSLGQAGNTIYF

V: TRBV5-1
D: NA
J: TRBJ2-1
size: few
DNA: TGCGCCAGCAGCTTGGGTTCCGTAAATGAGCAGTTCTTC
CDR3: CASSLGSVNEQFF

V: TRBV4-3
D: NA
J: TRBJ1-2
size: few
DNA: TGCGCCAGCAGCCAAGAGCTGGGGCAGGGCTATGGCTACACCTTC
CDR3: CASSQELGQGYGYTF

V: TRBV18
D: TRBD1
J: TRBJ1-1
size: once
DNA: TGTGCCAGCTCACCAGAGACAGGGGGCTTTGCTGAAGCTTTCTTT
CDR3: CASSPETGGFAEAFF

V: TRBV6-5
D: TRBD1
J: TRBJ1-1
size: NA
DNA: TGTGCCAGCACCCGGACAGGCTTTGAGAACACTGAAGCTTTCTTT
CDR3: CASTRTGFENTEAFF

V: TRBV11-1
D: NA
J: TRBJ2-3
size: NA
DNA: TGTGCCAGCAGCCTAGCACTCAGCACAGATACGCAGTATTTT
CDR3: CASSLALSTDTQYF

V: TRBV3-1/TRBV3-2
D: TRBD1
J: TRBJ1-5
size: NA
DNA: TGTGCCAGCAGCCAGGGACAGGGGAGGGCCCAGCATTTT
CDR3: CASSQGQGRAQHF

V: TRBV7-6
D: TRBD1
J: TRBJ2-1
size: NA
DNA: TGTGCCAGCAGCCCACCTACAGGGGAAGACAATGAGCAGTTCTTC
CDR3: CASSPPTGEDNEQFF

V: TRBV5-1
D: NA
J: TRBJ2-5
size: NA
DNA: TGCGCCAGCAGCCCCCGGACTGGACGAGAGACCCAGTACTTC
CDR3: CASSPRTGRETQYF

V: TRBV27
D: TRBD1
J: TRBJ1-2
size: NA
DNA: TGTGCCAGCAGTTCCGGGACAGACTATGGCTACACCTTC
CDR3: CASSSGTDYGYTF

V: TRBV2
D: TRBD1
J: TRBJ1-6
size: NA
DNA: TGTGCCAGCAGTCCCAGGGGGCTTGGGTCCTATAATTCACCCCTCCACTTT
CDR3: CASSPRGLGSYNSPLHF

V: TRBV10-2
D: NA
J: TRBJ2-2
size: NA
DNA: TGCGCCAGCAAGGTTGGGGCCTTGAACACCGGGGAGCTGTTTTTT
CDR3: CASKVGALNTGELFF

V: TRBV24-1
D: NA
J: TRBJ1-1
size: few
DNA: TGTGCCACCAGTGAGAGGGGGTTTCGCACTGAAGCTTTCTTT
CDR3: CATSERGFRTEAFF

V: TRBV10-1
D: NA
J: TRBJ2-2
size: NA
DNA: TGCGCCAGCAGCTACTTGAGGAGGGGTAACACCGGGGAGCTGTTTTTT
CDR3: CASSYLRRGNTGELFF

V: TRBV29-1
D: NA
J: TRBJ2-3
size: NA
DNA: TGCAGCGTTACTGGTCTTAGCACAGATACGCAGTATTTT
CDR3: CSVTGLSTDTQYF

V: TRBV30
D: TRBD1
J: TRBJ2-2
size: NA
DNA: TGTGCCTGGAAAACAGGGGCCAGCACCGGGGAGCTGTTTTTT
CDR3: CAWKTGASTGELFF

V: TRBV12-3/TRBV12-4
D: TRBD2
J: TRBJ2-1
size: NA
DNA: TGTGCCAGCAGTTCCCGGGGGGGCGGTGAGCAGTTCTTC
CDR3: CASSSRGGGEQFF

V: TRBV5-8
D: TRBD2
J: TRBJ2-1
size: NA
DNA: TGTGCCAGCAGCTCCGGACTAGCGGGCTCCTACAATGAGCAGTTCTTC
CDR3: CASSSGLAGSYNEQFF

V: TRBV19
D: TRBD1
J: TRBJ2-7
size: NA
DNA: TGTGCCAGTAGTCAGGGGACAGGGATCTACGAGCAGTACTTC
CDR3: CASSQGTGIYEQYF

V: TRBV6-5
D: NA
J: TRBJ1-1
size: NA
DNA: TGTGCCAGCAGTTACAATGGAGAGGGGGACACGGAAGCTTTCTTT
CDR3: CASSYNGEGDTEAFF

V: TRBV3-1/TRBV3-2
D: TRBD1
J: TRBJ1-1
size: once
DNA: TGTGCCAGCGCCGGGACAGGGGCTAACACTGAAGCTTTCTTT
CDR3: CASAGTGANTEAFF

V: TRBV18
D: TRBD1
J: TRBJ2-7
size: NA
DNA: TGTGCCAGCTCGGGGGGACAGGCCCTTTACGAGCAGTACTTC
CDR3: CASSGGQALYEQYF

V: TRBV3-1/TRBV3-2
D: NA
J: TRBJ2-7
size: NA
DNA: TGTGCCAGCAGCCCTTCGGACAGTCCCTACGAGCAGTACTTC
CDR3: CASSPSDSPYEQYF

V: TRBV16
D: TRBD1
J: TRBJ1-5
size: NA
DNA: TGTGCCAGCAGCCAATCCGACAGGGAGGATCAGCCCCAGCATTTT
CDR3: CASSQSDREDQPQHF

V: TRBV7-2
D: NA
J: TRBJ1-3
size: NA
DNA: TGTGCCAGCAGCTTAGCAGGGACACTCTCTGGAAACACCATATATTTT
CDR3: CASSLAGTLSGNTIYF

V: TRBV12-5
D: TRBD1
J: TRBJ2-4
size: NA
DNA: TGTGCTAGTGGTCCCACCGGGACAGGGGCGAACATTCAGTACTTC
CDR3: CASGPTGTGANIQYF

V: TRBV24-1
D: NA
J: TRBJ2-1
size: NA
DNA: TGTGCCACCAGTGATTTGCTTAGCGGCAATGAGCAGTTCTTC
CDR3: CATSDLLSGNEQFF